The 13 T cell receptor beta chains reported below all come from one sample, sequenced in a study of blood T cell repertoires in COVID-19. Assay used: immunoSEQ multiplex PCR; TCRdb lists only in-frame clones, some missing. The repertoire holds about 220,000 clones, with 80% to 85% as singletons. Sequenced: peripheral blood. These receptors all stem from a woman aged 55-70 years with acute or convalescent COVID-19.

The CDR3 loop reads CASSTESLARRYF. The CDR3, as DNA: TGTGCCAGCAGTACCGAAAGCCTGGCAAGGAGGTACTTC. The chain employs TRBV6-5 and TRBJ2-7; D call uncertain. The CDR3 consists of 13 residues. V lost 5 bases, J lost 12 bases, and 20 bases lay in between. Germline lookup yields CDR1 MNHEY and CDR2 SVGAGI.

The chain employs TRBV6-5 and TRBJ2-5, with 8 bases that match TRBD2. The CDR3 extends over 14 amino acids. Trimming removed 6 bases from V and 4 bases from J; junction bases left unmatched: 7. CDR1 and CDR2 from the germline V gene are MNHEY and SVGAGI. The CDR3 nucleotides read TGTGCCAGCAGACCGGCGGGGGGTCCAGAGACCCAGTACTTC. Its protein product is CASRPAGGPETQYF.

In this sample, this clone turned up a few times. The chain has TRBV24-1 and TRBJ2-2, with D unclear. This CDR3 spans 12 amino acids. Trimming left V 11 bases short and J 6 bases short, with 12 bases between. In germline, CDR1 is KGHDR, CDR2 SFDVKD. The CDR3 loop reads CAIERQSGELFF. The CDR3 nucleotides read TGTGCCATTGAGAGGCAATCCGGGGAGCTGTTTTTT.

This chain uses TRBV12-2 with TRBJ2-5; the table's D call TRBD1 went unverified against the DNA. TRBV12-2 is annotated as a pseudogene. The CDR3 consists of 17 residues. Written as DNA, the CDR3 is TGTGCAAGTCGGCCCCAATACCGGGACAGATTCCAAGAGACCCAGTACTTC. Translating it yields CASRPQYRDRFQETQYF.

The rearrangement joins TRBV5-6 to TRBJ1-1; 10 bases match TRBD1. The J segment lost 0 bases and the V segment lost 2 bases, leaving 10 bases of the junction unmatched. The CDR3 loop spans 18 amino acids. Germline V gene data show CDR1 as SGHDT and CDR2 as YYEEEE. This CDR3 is CASSFGPYGTGVNTEAFF. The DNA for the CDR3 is TGTGCCAGCAGCTTTGGACCTTACGGGACAGGGGTGAACACTGAAGCTTTCTTT.

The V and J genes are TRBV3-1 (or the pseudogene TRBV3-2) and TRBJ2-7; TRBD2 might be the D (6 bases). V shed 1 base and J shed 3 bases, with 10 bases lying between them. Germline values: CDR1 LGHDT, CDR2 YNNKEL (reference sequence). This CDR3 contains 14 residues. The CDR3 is CASSQVEGGYEQYF. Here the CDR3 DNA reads TGTGCCAGCAGCCAAGTGGAGGGAGGCTACGAGCAGTACTTC.

In DNA form, the CDR3 reads TGTGCCAGCAGCTTCACTAGTCTCCAAGAGACCCAGTACTTC. It encodes CASSFTSLQETQYF. The V and J genes are TRBV5-4 and TRBJ2-5; possible D gene TRBD2, 5 bases. The germline gives CDR1 SGHNT, CDR2 YYREEE (reference sequence). The V gene lost 2 bases and the J gene lost 1 base, with 9 bases spanning the gap. The CDR3 is 14 residues long.

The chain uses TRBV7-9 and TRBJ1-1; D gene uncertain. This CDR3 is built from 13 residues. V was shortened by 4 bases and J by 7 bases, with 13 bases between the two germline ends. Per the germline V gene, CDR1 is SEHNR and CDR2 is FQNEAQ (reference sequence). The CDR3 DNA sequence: TGTGCCAGCAGCTCCCCCGACGGGTTTGAAGCTTTCTTT. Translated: CASSSPDGFEAFF.

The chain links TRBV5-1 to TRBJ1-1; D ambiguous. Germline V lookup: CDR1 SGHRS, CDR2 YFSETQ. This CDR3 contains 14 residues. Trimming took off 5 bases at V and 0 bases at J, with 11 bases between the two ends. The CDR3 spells CASRSGSMNTEAFF. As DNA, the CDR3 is TGCGCCAGCAGGTCGGGTTCCATGAACACTGAAGCTTTCTTT.

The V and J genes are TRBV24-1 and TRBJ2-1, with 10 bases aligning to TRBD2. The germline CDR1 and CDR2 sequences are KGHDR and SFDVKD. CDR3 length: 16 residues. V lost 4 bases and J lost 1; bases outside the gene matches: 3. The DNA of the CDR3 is TGTGCCACCAGTGACGCGACTAGCGGGTCCTACAATGAGCAGTTCTTC. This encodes CATSDATSGSYNEQFF.

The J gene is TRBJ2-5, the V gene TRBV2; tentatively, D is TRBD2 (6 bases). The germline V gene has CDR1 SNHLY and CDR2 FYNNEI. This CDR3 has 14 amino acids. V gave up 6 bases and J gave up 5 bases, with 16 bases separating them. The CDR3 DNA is TGTGCCAGCAGCTCGGGGCTAGCGAGGGAGACCCAGTACTTC. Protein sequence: CASSSGLARETQYF.

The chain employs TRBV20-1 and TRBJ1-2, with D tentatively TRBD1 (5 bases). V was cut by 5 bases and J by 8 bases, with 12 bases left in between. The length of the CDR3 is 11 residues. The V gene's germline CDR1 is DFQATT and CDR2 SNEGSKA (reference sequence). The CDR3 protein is CSAPRAEGYTF. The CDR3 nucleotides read TGCAGTGCTCCCAGGGCTGAAGGCTACACCTTC.

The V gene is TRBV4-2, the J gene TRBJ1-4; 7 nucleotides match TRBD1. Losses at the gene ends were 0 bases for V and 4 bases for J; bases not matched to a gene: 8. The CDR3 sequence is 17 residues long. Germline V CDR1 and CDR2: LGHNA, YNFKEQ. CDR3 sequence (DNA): TGTGCCAGCAGCCAAGATCAAACGGGACAGAGTAATGAAAAACTGTTTTTT. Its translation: CASSQDQTGQSNEKLFF.